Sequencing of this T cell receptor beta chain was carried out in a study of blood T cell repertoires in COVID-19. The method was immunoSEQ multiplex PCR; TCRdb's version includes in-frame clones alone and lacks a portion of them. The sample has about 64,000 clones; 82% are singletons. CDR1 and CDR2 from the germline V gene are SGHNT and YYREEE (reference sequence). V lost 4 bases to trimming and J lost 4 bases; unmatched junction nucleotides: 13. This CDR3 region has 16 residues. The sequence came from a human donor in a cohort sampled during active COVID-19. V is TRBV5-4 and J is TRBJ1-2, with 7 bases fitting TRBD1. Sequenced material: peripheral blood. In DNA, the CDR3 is TGTGCCAGCAGCCCCAGACAGGGTCGGGGAGTCTATGGCTACACCTTC. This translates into CASSPRQGRGVYGYTF.